A selection of T cell receptor beta chains follows, all from one sample in a study of OX40 agonist ivuxolimab in advanced cancers. Method: immunoSEQ multiplex PCR; TCRdb's copy keeps in-frame clones and lacks some. The sample includes about 42,000 clones, 81% of them seen just once. The input for sequencing was CD4+ or CD8+ T cells sorted from blood, taken in a trial of the OX40 agonist ivuxolimab. Receptors were obtained from an adult with an advanced solid tumor such as melanoma, head and neck, liver or kidney cancer. Each CDR3 is given with its conserved first and last residue.

V	J	CDR3
TRBV7-9	TRBJ2-1	CASSLRTSVYSYNEQFF
TRBV7-2	TRBJ1-1	CASSPMGAYTEAFF
TRBV9	TRBJ2-1	CASSVGGVGRNEQFF
TRBV11-2	TRBJ2-1	CASSWAGGIYNEQFF
TRBV6-4	TRBJ2-2	CASSDLAGGGNTGELFF
TRBV29-1	TRBJ2-2	CSVVPRNTGELFF
TRBV19	TRBJ2-7	CASSISGTYSYEQYF
TRBV7-2	TRBJ2-2	CASSLGVSGRWNTGELFF
TRBV5-1	TRBJ1-1	CASRSHYRDETEAFF
TRBV6-5	TRBJ1-1	CASSPPENTEAFF
TRBV7-6	TRBJ2-3	CASSLVAESTDTQYF
TRBV2	TRBJ2-7	CASSEPPGQGAREQYF
TRBV11-3	TRBJ1-1	CASSLRGGNTEAFF
TRBV5-6	TRBJ1-5	CASSPGTGNDQPQHF
TRBV7-9	TRBJ2-5	CASSLYPQQGKETQYF
TRBV15	TRBJ2-3	CATSRDFLLTDTQYF
TRBV11-3	TRBJ1-1	CASSLDGIWGNVAFF
TRBV29-1	TRBJ2-1	CSGVLATSYNEQFF
TRBV28	TRBJ1-1	CASTRKRGMNTEAFF
TRBV18	TRBJ2-7	CASSPPGLTYEQYF
TRBV6-1	TRBJ2-3	CASGVVDTQYF
TRBV27	TRBJ2-1	CASSFIPISYNEQFF
TRBV10-3	TRBJ2-3	CATGTEPDTQYF
TRBV7-2	TRBJ2-3	CASSLAGGEDTQYF
TRBV2	TRBJ1-5	CASSPGDNNQPQHF
TRBV10-3	TRBJ2-1	CAIRPGTSGRTYNEQFF
TRBV4-2	TRBJ2-7	CASSLQPDRSSYEQYF
TRBV19	TRBJ1-5	CASSPGQWAGNQPQHF
TRBV18	TRBJ2-7	CASSPNGDYEQYF
TRBV6-1	TRBJ2-5	CASSALSGVQGGETQYF
TRBV7-2	TRBJ2-1	CASSKTSGRAPPNEQFF
TRBV2	TRBJ1-1	CASSLGQGAVEAFF
TRBV9	TRBJ1-2	CASSVSALGYYGYTF
TRBV5-1	TRBJ2-2	CASSLAVAPGELFF
TRBV4-1	TRBJ2-3	CASSKGPGRTGTDTQYF
TRBV1	TRBJ1-2	CTSSQCRGGYTF
TRBV7-5	TRBJ2-2	CASSHNWVGELFF
TRBV5-1	TRBJ2-3	CASSLEATQYF
TRBV10-3	TRBJ2-7	CATKAGGPPVQYF
TRBV11-1	TRBJ2-5	CASSLSTGKETQYF
TRBV4-3	TRBJ2-3	CASSQDSELTQYF
TRBV30	TRBJ1-1	CAWERANTEAFF
TRBV30	TRBJ2-7	CAWSVDSGDYEQYF
TRBV5-1	TRBJ2-2	CASSLGGIPAGELFF
TRBV5-1	TRBJ2-1	CASSPGVGQMEEQFF
TRBV4-1	TRBJ2-7	CASSPLLIYEQYF
TRBV5-4	TRBJ1-2	CASSLAGTNYGYTF
TRBV10-3	TRBJ2-2	CAISEQPTGELFF
TRBV19	TRBJ2-1	CASSMSGLSNEQFF
TRBV15	TRBJ1-5	CATSIYGGAQHF
TRBV11-2	TRBJ1-1	CASSLGGNTEAFF
TRBV18	TRBJ2-7	CASSPSKAADYEQYF
TRBV27	TRBJ2-1	CASSPMSGGRPYNEQFF
TRBV6-5	TRBJ1-1	CASSYLREGMNTEAFF
TRBV4-3	TRBJ2-7	CASSQENRAGPEQYF
TRBV18	TRBJ1-1	CASSPTANTEAFF